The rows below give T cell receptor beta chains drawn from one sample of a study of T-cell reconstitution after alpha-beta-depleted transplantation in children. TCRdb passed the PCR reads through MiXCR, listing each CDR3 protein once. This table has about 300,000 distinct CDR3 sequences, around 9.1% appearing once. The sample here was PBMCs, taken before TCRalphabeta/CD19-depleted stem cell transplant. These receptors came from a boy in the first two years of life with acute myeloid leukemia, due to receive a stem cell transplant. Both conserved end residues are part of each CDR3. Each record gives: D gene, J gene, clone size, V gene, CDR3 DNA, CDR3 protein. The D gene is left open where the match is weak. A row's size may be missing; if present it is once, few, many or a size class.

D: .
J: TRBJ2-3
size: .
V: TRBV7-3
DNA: TGTGCCAGCAGCTTTGGGGTAGAGCCCCCCACAGATACGCAGTATTTT
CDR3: CASSFGVEPPTDTQYF

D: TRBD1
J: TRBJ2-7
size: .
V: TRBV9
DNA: TGTGCCAGCAGCGTAGATTGGACAGGAAAGTACGAGCAGTACTTC
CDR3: CASSVDWTGKYEQYF

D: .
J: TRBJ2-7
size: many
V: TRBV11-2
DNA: TGTGCCAGCGTTGACGGGTTGTACGAGCAGTACTTC
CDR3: CASVDGLYEQYF

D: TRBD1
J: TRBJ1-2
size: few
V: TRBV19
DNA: TGTGCCAGTAATCCCGGTGGGGGACAGTTCTATGGCTACACCTTC
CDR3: CASNPGGGQFYGYTF

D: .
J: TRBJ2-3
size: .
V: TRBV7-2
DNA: TGTGCCAGCAGCTTAGCTAGCTCCAGCACAGATACGCAGTATTTT
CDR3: CASSLASSSTDTQYF

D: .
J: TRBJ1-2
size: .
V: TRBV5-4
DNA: TGTGCCAGCAGCTTGGGACAGGCCTCTAACTATGGCTACACCTTC
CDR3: CASSLGQASNYGYTF

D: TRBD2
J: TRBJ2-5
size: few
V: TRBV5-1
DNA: TGCGCCAGCAGCCCGATGCGGGAGAAAGAGACCCAGTACTTC
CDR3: CASSPMREKETQYF

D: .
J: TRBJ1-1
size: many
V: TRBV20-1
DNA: TGCAGTGCAGAGGGGCTGAACACTGAAGCTTTCTTT
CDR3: CSAEGLNTEAFF

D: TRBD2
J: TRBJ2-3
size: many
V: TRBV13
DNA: TGTGCCAGCAGCTTAGTGCTAGCGGGGCTTGGTAGGAGCGATACGCAGTATTTT
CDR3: CASSLVLAGLGRSDTQYF

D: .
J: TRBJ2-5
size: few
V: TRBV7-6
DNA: TGTGCCAGCAGCTTAATGCCCCGGGGGGAGACCCAGTACTTC
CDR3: CASSLMPRGETQYF

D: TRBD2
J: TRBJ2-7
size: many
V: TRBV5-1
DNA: TGCGCCAGCAGCTGGGACCCTGGACTAGCGGGAGGAAGACCCCACGAGCAGTACTTC
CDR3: CASSWDPGLAGGRPHEQYF

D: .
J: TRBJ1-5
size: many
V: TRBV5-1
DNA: TGCGCCAGCAGCTTGGAGACAGGATCCAATCAGCCCCAGCATTTT
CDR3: CASSLETGSNQPQHF

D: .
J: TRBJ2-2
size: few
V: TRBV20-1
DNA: TGCAGTGCTAGCGCCCCGAACACCGGGGAGCTGTTTTTT
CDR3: CSASAPNTGELFF

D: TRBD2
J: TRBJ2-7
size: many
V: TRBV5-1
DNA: TGCGCCAGCAGCGTCCTAGCGGGTACCTACGAGCAGTACTTC
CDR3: CASSVLAGTYEQYF

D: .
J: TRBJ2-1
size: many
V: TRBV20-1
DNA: TGCAGTGCTAGAGACCTGGCACAGGACAATGAGCAGTTCTTC
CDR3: CSARDLAQDNEQFF

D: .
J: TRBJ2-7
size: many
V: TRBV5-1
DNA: TGCGCCAGCAGCTCTCGTACGGGATACGAGCAGTACTTC
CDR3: CASSSRTGYEQYF

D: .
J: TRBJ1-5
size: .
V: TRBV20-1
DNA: TGCAGTGCTAGAGATTTCTCAGGGGTGGATAATCAGCCCCAGCATTTT
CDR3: CSARDFSGVDNQPQHF

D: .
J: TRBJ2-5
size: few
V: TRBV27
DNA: TGTGCCAGCAGTTTGGGGCCCTCGACAGGACGAGAGACCCAGTACTTC
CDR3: CASSLGPSTGRETQYF

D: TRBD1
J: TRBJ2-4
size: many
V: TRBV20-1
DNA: TGCAGTGCGCAGATGGACAGGGTTAGGGCCAAAAACATTCAGTACTTC
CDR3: CSAQMDRVRAKNIQYF

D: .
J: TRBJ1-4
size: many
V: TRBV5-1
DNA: TGCGCCAGCAGCCAGGGACATTCACTTGCAACTAATGAAAAACTGTTTTTT
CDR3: CASSQGHSLATNEKLFF

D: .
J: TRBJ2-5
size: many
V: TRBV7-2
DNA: TGTGCCAGCAGCGGCGCCGGAGAGACCCAGTACTTC
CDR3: CASSGAGETQYF

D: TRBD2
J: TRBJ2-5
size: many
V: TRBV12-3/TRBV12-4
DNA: TGTGCCAGCAGCCTCCTACTAGCGGGAGGTTCAGAGACCCAGTACTTC
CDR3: CASSLLLAGGSETQYF

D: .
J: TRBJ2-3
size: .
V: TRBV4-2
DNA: TGTGCCAGCAGCCCCGCGCCGGGGGGCTATACGCAGTATTTT
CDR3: CASSPAPGGYTQYF

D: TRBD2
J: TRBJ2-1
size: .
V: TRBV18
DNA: TGTGCCAGCTCAACCACCCTAGCGGCAAGCTACAATGAGCAGTTCTTC
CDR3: CASSTTLAASYNEQFF

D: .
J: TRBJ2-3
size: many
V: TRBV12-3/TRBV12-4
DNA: TGTGCCAGCAGTTTCCACCCGAATACGCAGTATTTT
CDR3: CASSFHPNTQYF

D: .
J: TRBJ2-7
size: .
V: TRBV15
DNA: TGTGCCACCAGCAGAGATCGCCCCGGACTCGAACTCTACGAGCAGTACTTC
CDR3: CATSRDRPGLELYEQYF

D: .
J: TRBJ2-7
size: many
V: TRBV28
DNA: TGTGCCAGCAGTCTCCCCCCGGGACTCCAAGGCTACGAGCAGTACTTC
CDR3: CASSLPPGLQGYEQYF

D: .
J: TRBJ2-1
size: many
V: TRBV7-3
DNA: TGTGCCAGCAGCTTAACCCCTCCAGGGGAGGTCTACAATGAGCAGTTCTTC
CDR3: CASSLTPPGEVYNEQFF

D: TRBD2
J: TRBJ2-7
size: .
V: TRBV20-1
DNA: TGCAGTGCCAAAACTAGCGTGGGCTACGAGCAGTACTTC
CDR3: CSAKTSVGYEQYF

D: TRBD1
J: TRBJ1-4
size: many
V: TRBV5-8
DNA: TGTGCCAGCAGCTGGGGACAGGGGCAGAGGACTAATGAAAAACTGTTTTTT
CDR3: CASSWGQGQRTNEKLFF

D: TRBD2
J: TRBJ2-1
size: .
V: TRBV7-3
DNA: TGTGCCAGCAGCTCTACCGGGAGGCCCAATGAGCAGTTCTTC
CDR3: CASSSTGRPNEQFF

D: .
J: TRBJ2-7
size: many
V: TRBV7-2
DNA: TGTGCCAGCAGCTTAGTTCCCAACGAGCAGTACTTC
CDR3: CASSLVPNEQYF

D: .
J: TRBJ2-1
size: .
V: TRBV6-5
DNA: TGTGCCAGCAGTTATGACGAGGTTGGCGATGAGCAGTTCTTC
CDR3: CASSYDEVGDEQFF

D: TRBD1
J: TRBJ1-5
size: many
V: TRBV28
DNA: TGTGCCAGCAGCCTGACAGGGGGCTGGGGTCAGCCCCAGCATTTT
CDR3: CASSLTGGWGQPQHF

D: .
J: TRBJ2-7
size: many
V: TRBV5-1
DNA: TGCGCCAGCAGCTCTATCCTGGCAGTCCGGTTC
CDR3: CASSSILAVRF

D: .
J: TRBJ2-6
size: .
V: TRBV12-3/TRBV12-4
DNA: TGTGCCAGCAGCCGAAACTCTGGGGCCAACGTCCTGACTTTC
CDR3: CASSRNSGANVLTF

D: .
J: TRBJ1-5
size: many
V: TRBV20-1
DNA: TGCAGTGCTAGAGATCCCCTTACAGCTTATAGCAATCAGCCCCAGCATTTT
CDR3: CSARDPLTAYSNQPQHF

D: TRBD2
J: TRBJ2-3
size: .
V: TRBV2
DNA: TGTGCCAGCCTGATTACGACTAGCGGGAGGGACACAGATACGCAGTATTTT
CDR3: CASLITTSGRDTDTQYF

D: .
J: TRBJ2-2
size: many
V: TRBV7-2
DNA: TGTGCCAGTCCTCGTCGGGGTATAAACACCGGGGAGCTGTTTTTT
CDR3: CASPRRGINTGELFF

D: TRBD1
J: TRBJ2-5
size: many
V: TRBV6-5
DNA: TGTGCCAGCAGTTACCTACTACAGGGGCGAGAGACCCAGTACTTC
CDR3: CASSYLLQGRETQYF